This entry concerns a single T cell receptor (beta chain). The clone's antigen remains unknown. Base quality data are lacking; no much larger clone is found one base away. Library generation was performed with the immunoSEQ multiplex PCR assay. TCRdb obtained this table from immuneACCESS and retained in-frame rearrangements with V and J assigned. These tables miss some clones; where compared with another copy, unresolved V genes account for less than half of the shortfall, and the remainder is unexplained. For this sample the table gives about 32,000 clones, of which 75% to 85% were detected only once. Under 30% of the sample belongs to the ten largest clones. V drops 8 bases and J drops 2 bases, leaving 18 bases in between. The cysteine opens and the phenylalanine closes a CDR3 of 16 amino acids. CDR3 DNA is the only sequence kept; it has 48 bases, read in frame from the first base. The germline V gene yields SNHLY for CDR1 and FYNNEI for CDR2.

The study evaluated CTLA-4 blockade (ipilimumab) given together with focal radiation therapy in patients who had chemo-refractory metastatic non-small-cell lung cancer. The sample is drawn from a study of radiotherapy plus CTLA-4 blockade in lung cancer listed by TCRdb under 2018. For the study in its entirety: Objective responses were observed in 15% to 20% of enrolled patients, and disease control was achieved in roughly 29%. On the study overall, not on this receptor specifically: After treatment with radiotherapy and ipilimumab, TCR clones that originated in tumors expanded in peripheral blood. The strongest predictors of response were reported to be early dynamic shifts in blood T cell clones along with a rise in serum interferon-beta following radiation.

This clonotype was sampled from a human donor with non-small cell lung cancer that progressed on radiotherapy plus ipilimumab. The sequence is built from TRBV2 and TRBJ2-2, and possibly TRBD2, on 5 matching bases. The material sequenced was peripheral blood, taken from a patient treated with radiotherapy plus ipilimumab. The DNA reads as follows: TGTGCCAGCTCCCTAGAAGGAGGATCCAACACCGGGGAGCTGTTTTTT. It is translated as CASSLEGGSNTGELFF.